These T cell receptor beta chains were read from a single sample in a study of T cell changes during pregnancy in multiple sclerosis. TCRdb keeps only in-frame clones here, not all; method: immunoSEQ multiplex PCR. Among about 110,000 clones listed, just under 95% were seen once. Specimen: peripheral blood, collected in the third trimester of pregnancy. Source of these receptors: a female donor in good health, enrolled as a control in a pregnancy study. CDR3s include the opening cysteine and the closing phenylalanine or tryptophan. Fields, in order: J gene, CDR3 length, D gene, V gene, clone size, CDR3 protein, CDR3 DNA. The D gene is left open where the match is weak. A clone size is listed for some rows: how often the clone was seen (once, few, many), or a class if it is expanded.

j_gene: TRBJ2-2
len: 13
d_gene: TRBD2
v_gene: TRBV12-5
abundance: -
CDR3aa: CASGGGAAGELFF
CDR3nt: TGTGCTAGTGGGGGAGGGGCGGCCGGGGAGCTGTTTTTT

j_gene: TRBJ1-1
len: 15
d_gene: TRBD1
v_gene: TRBV18
abundance: -
CDR3aa: CASSPRQGQNTEAFF
CDR3nt: TGTGCCAGCTCACCCCGACAGGGACAGAACACTGAAGCTTTCTTT

j_gene: TRBJ2-3
len: 15
d_gene: TRBD2
v_gene: TRBV30
abundance: once
CDR3aa: CAWSGAGGYTDTQYF
CDR3nt: TGTGCCTGGAGTGGAGCGGGGGGCTACACAGATACGCAGTATTTT

j_gene: TRBJ2-6
len: 17
d_gene: TRBD2
v_gene: TRBV15
abundance: -
CDR3aa: CATSRWGGGSGANVLTF
CDR3nt: TGTGCCACCAGCAGATGGGGGGGAGGGTCTGGGGCCAACGTCCTGACTTTC

j_gene: TRBJ2-7
len: 17
d_gene: TRBD2
v_gene: TRBV7-8
abundance: -
CDR3aa: CASSLGLAGGFSYEQYF
CDR3nt: TGTGCCAGCAGCTTAGGTCTAGCGGGGGGCTTTTCCTACGAGCAGTACTTC

j_gene: TRBJ1-1
len: 16
d_gene: TRBD1
v_gene: TRBV19
abundance: -
CDR3aa: CASETLGQGEFTVAFF
CDR3nt: TGTGCCAGTGAGACACTGGGACAGGGTGAGTTCACTGTAGCTTTCTTT

j_gene: TRBJ1-1
len: 14
d_gene: -
v_gene: TRBV7-2
abundance: -
CDR3aa: CASSLGRVEGVAFF
CDR3nt: TGTGCCAGCAGCTTGGGCAGGGTTGAAGGTGTAGCTTTCTTT

j_gene: TRBJ2-5
len: 14
d_gene: TRBD2
v_gene: TRBV7-2
abundance: -
CDR3aa: CASSAGLAQETQYF
CDR3nt: TGTGCCAGCAGCGCCGGACTAGCGCAAGAGACCCAGTACTTC

j_gene: TRBJ1-1
len: 15
d_gene: -
v_gene: TRBV4-2
abundance: once
CDR3aa: CASSQENRLITEAFF
CDR3nt: TGTGCCAGCAGCCAAGAGAACAGATTAATTACTGAAGCTTTCTTT

j_gene: TRBJ1-1
len: 13
d_gene: -
v_gene: TRBV11-2
abundance: -
CDR3aa: CASSRGGGAEAFF
CDR3nt: TGTGCCAGCAGCCGGGGGGGAGGGGCTGAAGCTTTCTTT

j_gene: TRBJ1-2
len: 14
d_gene: TRBD1
v_gene: TRBV5-4
abundance: -
CDR3aa: CASSLVQGVYGYTF
CDR3nt: TGTGCCAGCAGCTTGGTCCAGGGGGTCTATGGCTACACCTTC

j_gene: TRBJ1-1
len: 15
d_gene: -
v_gene: TRBV10-3
abundance: once
CDR3aa: CAISEVAAMNTEAFF
CDR3nt: TGTGCCATCAGTGAAGTGGCGGCGATGAACACTGAAGCTTTCTTT

j_gene: TRBJ1-1
len: 15
d_gene: -
v_gene: TRBV14
abundance: -
CDR3aa: CASSRPEGPGAEAFF
CDR3nt: TGTGCCAGCAGCCGACCGGAGGGGCCGGGGGCTGAAGCTTTCTTT